This TCR beta chain appears in the sequencing data of a study of blood T cell repertoires in COVID-19. Across the study: Sites in the United States, Italy and Spain provided acute and convalescent COVID-19 samples.

The germline gives CDR1 MNHEY, CDR2 SVGEGT. The V gene end was trimmed by 4 bases and the J gene end by 4 bases; junction bases not matched to a gene: 9. The CDR3 has 16 amino acids. Only in-frame clones appear in the TCRdb table, and some are missing; sequencing was by immunoSEQ multiplex PCR. The sample includes approximately 68,000 clones, approximately 79% of them seen just once. The sequenced material came from peripheral blood. V and J are TRBV6-2 or TRBV6-3 and TRBJ2-2, with 7 bases that match TRBD2. The source is a woman aged 50 to 65 with acute or convalescent COVID-19. CDR3 sequence: CASSLRTSIATGELFF. CDR3 sequence (DNA): TGTGCCAGCAGTTTACGGACTAGTATCGCCACCGGGGAGCTGTTTTTT.